This TCR beta chain was recorded in a study of tumor-infiltrating lymphocytes in primary liver carcinoma. Concerning this clonotype itself: A read error may be the cause here, since a much bigger clone is one base away.

Unsorted whole blood supplied the blood RNA, and germline DNA was isolated too. A constant-region primer served to make TCR beta cDNA from approximately 490 ng total RNA. It was through three nested multiplex PCR rounds of slightly modified ARM-PCR that TCR beta libraries arose. Rounds one and two of PCR, each of roughly 10 cycles, were primed with TRBV1-TRBV30 forward primers and a C-beta reverse primer. TCRdb passed the multiplex PCR reads through MiXCR, listing each CDR3 protein once. The sample has 300,000 to 400,000 distinct CDR3 sequences, around 60% seen once. In germline, CDR1 is MGHRA, CDR2 YSYEKL. The CDR3 is 14 residues long.

Sequencing was done on a sample of peripheral blood. This sequence originates from a middle-aged man with primary liver carcinoma and hepatitis B virus infection. The chain has TRBV4-1 and TRBJ2-7; D uncertain. CDR3 DNA: TGCGCCTGCAGCCAAGGGCAGAGTAACTACGAGCAGTACTTC. Residues: CACSQGQSNYEQYF.